The clone carrying this T cell receptor beta chain was seen more than once but under ten times. Its antigen is currently unknown. For TCRbeta, the library was prepared with unique molecular identifiers. TCRdb fed the PCR reads into MiXCR, producing one record per CDR3 protein. The sample holds 250,000 to 400,000 distinct CDR3 sequences, 20% to 30% seen once. This entry is derived from a study of T-cell reconstitution after alpha-beta-depleted transplantation in children. The study, taken as a whole, reports: By about two months after transplant, alpha-beta T cells reportedly arose from several hundred graft clones that had expanded.

Germline lookup yields CDR1 PRHDT and CDR2 FYEKMQ (reference sequence). Trimming cost V 1 base and J 11 bases, with 24 bases left between them. The CDR3 is 17 amino acids. The chain links TRBV13 to TRBJ1-5; tentatively, D is TRBD1 (5 bases). This specimen was PBMCs, mostly from graft donor cells, taken 180 days after TCRalphabeta/CD19-depleted stem cell transplant. This sequence originates from a male patient aged 5 to 17 who had a stem cell transplant for acute lymphoblastic leukemia, so the T cells may come from the graft donor. CDR3 region: CASSLAPLRHGGGTQHF. CDR3 bases: TGTGCCAGCAGCTTAGCGCCACTCCGTCACGGGGGAGGGACCCAGCATTTT.